The clone carrying this T cell receptor (beta chain) came up a few times. These data come from a study of blood T cells in healthy people across ages. Through a sample-barcoded 5' primer and a J-beta primer mix, a second PCR was run for 7 to 11 cycles. In TCRdb, the 5' RACE reads were re-called with MiXCR into one record per CDR3 protein. The sample consists of approximately 670,000 distinct CDR3 sequences, around 38% of them appearing once. Germline V CDR1 and CDR2: LGHDT, YNNKEL (reference sequence). Losses at the gene ends were 5 bases for V and 7 bases for J; bases not matched to a gene: 9. The CDR3 covers 14 residues.

This clonotype was obtained from a man older than 75 in good health. The rearrangement links TRBV3-1 to TRBJ1-2, with 8 bases lining up with TRBD1. Sequenced input: blood. This chain's CDR3 is CASSLQGVLIGYTF. The CDR3 DNA reads TGTGCCAGCAGCTTACAGGGGGTACTAATTGGCTACACCTTC.